Listed below are T cell receptor beta chains from one sample, sequenced in a study of blood T cells in healthy people across ages. TCRdb itself ran the 5' RACE reads through MiXCR, one entry per CDR3 protein. The sample shows fewer than 800,000 distinct CDR3 sequences, roughly 20% of them seen only once. Sequencing was performed on blood. The receptors were sampled from a man between 65 and 79 years old in good health. Each CDR3 is given with its conserved first and last residue. The D gene is left open where the match is weak. Clone size is not always given. Where it is, it says once, few, many or a class for expanded clones.

v_gene	abundance	d_gene	j_gene	CDR3nt	CDR3aa
TRBV6-6	NA	NA	TRBJ2-1	TGTGCCAGCAGTTACCTAGCGGAGGGGACAGAGCAGTTCTTC	CASSYLAEGTEQFF
TRBV29-1	NA	NA	TRBJ2-5	TGCAGCGTAAGAACAGGGTACCAAGAGACCCAGTACTTC	CSVRTGYQETQYF
TRBV24-1	NA	NA	TRBJ2-6	TGTGCCACCAGTTGGGAGACGGGAAGTTCTGGGGCCAACGTCCTGACTTTC	CATSWETGSSGANVLTF
TRBV20-1	few	NA	TRBJ1-2	TGCAGTGCCAGCCACACAGGGAGGTATGGCTACACCTTC	CSASHTGRYGYTF
TRBV11-2	few	NA	TRBJ2-7	TGTGCCAGCAGCTATGACCAGGGGGGCCTCGAGCAGTACTTC	CASSYDQGGLEQYF
TRBV4-1	few	NA	TRBJ2-1	TGCGCCAGCAGCCGACGGACAGTCAATGAGCAGTTCTTC	CASSRRTVNEQFF
TRBV20-1	many	NA	TRBJ2-4	TGCAGTGCTAGAGCTGACGACACCTTAGCCAAAAACATTCAGTACTTC	CSARADDTLAKNIQYF
TRBV29-1	NA	NA	TRBJ2-5	TGCAGCGGTCAAGGTCTGAAAGAGACCCAGTACTTC	CSGQGLKETQYF
TRBV6-6	NA	TRBD2	TRBJ2-7	TGTGCCAGCAGTTACGTCGGTAGCGGGATAAAGGACGAGCAGTACTTC	CASSYVGSGIKDEQYF
TRBV7-6	NA	TRBD1	TRBJ2-2	TGTGCCAGCAGGTGGGACAGGGACACCGGGGAGCTGTTTTTT	CASRWDRDTGELFF
TRBV12-3/TRBV12-4	NA	NA	TRBJ1-1	TGTGCCAGCGTGTCAGATTTCACGAACACTGAAGCTTTCTTT	CASVSDFTNTEAFF
TRBV10-3	NA	NA	TRBJ1-3	TGTGCCACTAAACAGGACATCTCTGGAAACACCATATATTTT	CATKQDISGNTIYF
TRBV28	NA	TRBD2	TRBJ2-3	TGTGCCAGCACCGGACTAGCGGATATGGATACGCAGTATTTT	CASTGLADMDTQYF
TRBV5-1	few	NA	TRBJ2-6	TGCGCCAGCAGCTTGTCGGCCTCCAGGGCTGGGGCCAACGTCCTGACTTTC	CASSLSASRAGANVLTF
TRBV5-1	few	NA	TRBJ1-1	TGCGCCAGCAGCTTGGCCCTCGGTAGCACTGAAGCTTTCTTT	CASSLALGSTEAFF
TRBV2	few	NA	TRBJ2-2	TGTGCCAGCAGTGGTAACAACGCGAACACCGGGGAGCTGTTTTTT	CASSGNNANTGELFF
TRBV20-1	NA	NA	TRBJ2-2	TGCAGTGCTAGAGACCGGAGCTTCGGGGAGCTGTTTTTT	CSARDRSFGELFF
TRBV12-3/TRBV12-4	few	TRBD2	TRBJ2-7	TGTGCCAGCAGTTTAAGCCTCGGACTAGCGGGAGGTAGGATGTACGAGCAGTACTTC	CASSLSLGLAGGRMYEQYF
TRBV10-3	few	TRBD2	TRBJ2-1	TGTGCCATCAGTGAATGGGGAGGGCGGACCAATGAGCAGTTCTTC	CAISEWGGRTNEQFF
TRBV20-1	NA	NA	TRBJ2-1	TGCAGTGCTAGTGACAGAGCTGCCAGCTCCTACAATGAGCAGTTCTTC	CSASDRAASSYNEQFF
TRBV7-9	few	NA	TRBJ2-7	TGTGCCAGCAGCCAGGTGGCGCAGGTGGACGAGCAGTACTTC	CASSQVAQVDEQYF
TRBV29-1	many	TRBD2	TRBJ2-5	TGCAGCGTTGAAGAGCCCGGGACTAGCTTGGAGACCCAGTACTTC	CSVEEPGTSLETQYF
TRBV20-1	few	TRBD1	TRBJ2-4	TGCAGTGCCCGATCAGGACAGGGGTTTGACATTCAGTACTTC	CSARSGQGFDIQYF
TRBV7-3	few	TRBD1	TRBJ1-1	TGTGCCAGCAGCTCCCGACAGGGGCTGGGAACTGAAGCTTTCTTT	CASSSRQGLGTEAFF
TRBV15	few	NA	TRBJ2-1	TGTGCCACCAGCAGAGGAGCCTACAATGAGCAGTTCTTC	CATSRGAYNEQFF
TRBV25-1	NA	TRBD1	TRBJ2-4	TGTGCCAGCAGTGAATCAGGGGGCGAGGACATTCAGTACTTC	CASSESGGEDIQYF
TRBV12-3/TRBV12-4	few	NA	TRBJ2-5	TGTGCCAGCAGTTTATCCAGATTTGGGGAGACCCAGTACTTC	CASSLSRFGETQYF
TRBV14	once	NA	TRBJ1-1	TGTGCCAGCAGCCAAGAGGAGGGCAGGGTTTCCCCTATGAACACTGAAGCTTTCTTT	CASSQEEGRVSPMNTEAFF
TRBV7-3	NA	NA	TRBJ1-1	TGTGCCAGCAGCACCGGACCGACGGGTGAAGCTTTCTTT	CASSTGPTGEAFF
TRBV6-1	NA	NA	TRBJ2-7	TGTGCCAGCAGTACAGGGAACCACGAGCAGTACTTC	CASSTGNHEQYF
TRBV14	few	NA	TRBJ1-5	TGTGCCAGCAGCCAAGATGCATACAGCCGGAATCAGCCCCAGCATTTT	CASSQDAYSRNQPQHF
TRBV5-1	NA	NA	TRBJ2-5	TGCGCCAGCAGCGGGGGCCACCTCCAATACCAAGAGACCCAGTACTTC	CASSGGHLQYQETQYF
TRBV12-3/TRBV12-4	few	NA	TRBJ2-2	TGTGCCAGCAGCCCGACTAGGGGGAACACCGGGGAGCTGTTTTTT	CASSPTRGNTGELFF
TRBV9	NA	TRBD2	TRBJ2-1	TGTGCCAGCAGCGTAGCTTTGGGCGGGGGCTACAATGAGCAGTTCTTC	CASSVALGGGYNEQFF
TRBV4-1	many	NA	TRBJ1-1	TGCGCCAGCATTGGCCCAGAGAACACTGAAGCTTTCTTT	CASIGPENTEAFF
TRBV6-6	NA	TRBD2	TRBJ2-5	TGTGCCAGCAGTCCTGATCGGGCTAGCGGGAGTGAGACCCAGTACTTC	CASSPDRASGSETQYF
TRBV18	many	NA	TRBJ2-5	TGTGCCAGCTCACCCGTCGGAGAGACCCAGTACTTC	CASSPVGETQYF
TRBV20-1	few	TRBD2	TRBJ2-5	TGCAGTGCTCCAGAGTTCGGCGGGACTAGCGGGAGAGGGACCCAGTACTTC	CSAPEFGGTSGRGTQYF
TRBV11-2	NA	NA	TRBJ2-3	TGTGCCAGCAGCCCCCGTGGTTGGGATACGCAGTATTTT	CASSPRGWDTQYF
TRBV6-6	NA	NA	TRBJ2-4	TGTGCCAGCAGTTACCCCGGACCGGGAAACATTCAGTACTTC	CASSYPGPGNIQYF
TRBV19	once	NA	TRBJ2-7	TGTGCCAGTAGTAACCGGGACTTATCCTACGAGCAGTACTTC	CASSNRDLSYEQYF
TRBV7-9	NA	NA	TRBJ2-1	TGTGCCAGCCTCCGGGGTAGCGGCCACAATGAGCAGTTCTTC	CASLRGSGHNEQFF
TRBV29-1	NA	TRBD1	TRBJ2-7	TGCAGCGTAACAGGGGGCAGCCACGAGCAGTACTTC	CSVTGGSHEQYF
TRBV2	NA	NA	TRBJ2-3	TGTGCCAGCAGTTTAACTAGCCCCGGGGACACAGATACGCAGTATTTT	CASSLTSPGDTDTQYF
TRBV6-6	NA	NA	TRBJ1-4	TGTGCCAGCAGCTCACAGAATGAAAAACTGTTTTTT	CASSSQNEKLFF
TRBV4-1	few	TRBD1	TRBJ2-1	TGCGCCAGCAGCCAAGATAGAGGGACAGGTGAGCAGTTCTTC	CASSQDRGTGEQFF
TRBV5-1	NA	NA	TRBJ2-5	TGCGCCAGCAGCTTGCTTCCCGGGAGCGGAGAGACCCAGTACTTC	CASSLLPGSGETQYF
TRBV7-2	few	TRBD2	TRBJ2-5	TGTGCCAGCAGCTTAGTGGGACTAGCGGGAGGGGGAGAGACCCAGTACTTC	CASSLVGLAGGGETQYF
TRBV15	NA	NA	TRBJ1-4	TGTGCCACCAGCAGAGTGAAGCCGTCTGATGAAAAACTGTTTTTT	CATSRVKPSDEKLFF
TRBV5-6	once	TRBD2	TRBJ2-1	TGTGCCAGCAGCTTGGCGGGACTAGAGGCCAATGAGCAGTTCTTC	CASSLAGLEANEQFF
TRBV20-1	few	TRBD2	TRBJ2-4	TGCAGTGCTACCGGGACTACCAAAAACATTCAGTACTTC	CSATGTTKNIQYF
TRBV5-1	NA	NA	TRBJ2-5	TGCGCCAGCAGCCCCGGGCAAGCGGGCTCAGAGACCCAGTACTTC	CASSPGQAGSETQYF
TRBV14	many	NA	TRBJ2-1	TGTGCCAGCAGCCAAGATGTCCTAGCGCAGGGTGAGCAGTTCTTC	CASSQDVLAQGEQFF
TRBV13	few	NA	TRBJ1-4	TGTGCCAGCGGCGACTCAACTAATGAAAAACTGTTTTTT	CASGDSTNEKLFF
TRBV6-1	few	NA	TRBJ2-7	TGTGCCAGCAGTGACGACCGAGGTTACGAGCAGTACTTC	CASSDDRGYEQYF
TRBV20-1	NA	TRBD2	TRBJ2-5	TGCAGTGCCCCTAACCCCACTAGCGGGAGGGAGACCCAGTACTTC	CSAPNPTSGRETQYF
TRBV5-1	few	TRBD1	TRBJ2-4	TGCGCCAGCAGCTTGGACAGGGGACGGAGAAACATTCAGTACTTC	CASSLDRGRRNIQYF
TRBV7-7	NA	NA	TRBJ2-1	TGTGCTAGCAGCTTATTTCAGGGAGAAAATGAGCAGTTCTTC	CASSLFQGENEQFF
TRBV4-3	few	TRBD2	TRBJ2-7	TGCGCCAGCAGCCATGCGCGGGAGGGTTACGAGCAGTACTTC	CASSHAREGYEQYF
TRBV12-3/TRBV12-4	NA	NA	TRBJ1-3	TGTGCCAGCAGATCAGGAGGAACCTCTGGAAACACCATATATTTT	CASRSGGTSGNTIYF